Listed below are T cell receptor beta chains from one sample, sequenced in a study of blood T cells in healthy people across ages. A single record per CDR3 protein comes from TCRdb applying MiXCR to the 5' RACE reads. The sample lists roughly 1.5 million distinct CDR3 sequences; approximately 39% were seen once. The sample consisted of blood. Receptors were obtained from a woman between 18 and 30 years old in good health. CDR3s include the opening cysteine and the closing phenylalanine or tryptophan. Fields, in order: J gene, clone size, D gene, V gene, CDR3 protein, CDR3 DNA. The D gene is left open where the match is weak. Clone size is not always given. Where it is, it says once, few, many or a class for expanded clones.

TRBJ2-7 | NA | NA | TRBV29-1 | CSVEGQGGYEQYF | TGCAGCGTTGAGGGCCAGGGAGGCTACGAGCAGTACTTC
TRBJ2-5 | NA | TRBD2 | TRBV11-1 | CASSSSGLAGGFAMEQYF | TGTGCCAGCAGCTCTTCAGGACTAGCGGGAGGTTTCGCTATGGAGCAGTACTTC
TRBJ2-5 | once | TRBD2 | TRBV9 | CASSEGLAHVQYF | TGTGCCAGCAGCGAGGGACTAGCTCATGTGCAGTACTTC
TRBJ1-2 | few | TRBD1 | TRBV12-3/TRBV12-4 | CASIGDRARGYTF | TGTGCCAGCATTGGGGACAGAGCGCGCGGCTACACCTTC
TRBJ2-1 | once | TRBD2 | TRBV2 | CASSTGTRYDEQFF | TGTGCCAGCAGCACCGGGACTAGGTACGATGAGCAGTTCTTC
TRBJ2-1 | NA | TRBD2 | TRBV7-2 | CASSRRGTSGDNEQFF | TGTGCCAGCAGCCGTAGGGGGACTAGCGGGGACAATGAGCAGTTCTTC
TRBJ2-3 | NA | NA | TRBV20-1 | CSARGLAVRLCGTDTQYF | TGCAGTGCTAGGGGCCTAGCTGTAAGGCTTTGTGGCACAGATACGCAGTATTTT
TRBJ1-1 | NA | NA | TRBV9 | CASSGSGMGAFF | TGTGCCAGCAGCGGATCAGGGATGGGAGCTTTCTTT
TRBJ1-5 | few | TRBD1 | TRBV12-3/TRBV12-4 | CASRDRGFNQPQHF | TGTGCCAGCAGGGACAGGGGGTTCAATCAGCCCCAGCATTTT
TRBJ2-1 | NA | TRBD2 | TRBV20-1 | CSARSGLARSSYNEQFF | TGCAGTGCTAGATCAGGACTAGCGCGGAGCTCCTACAATGAGCAGTTCTTC
TRBJ2-3 | few | NA | TRBV11-2 | CASSLVRVTDTQYF | TGTGCCAGCAGCTTAGTCAGGGTCACAGATACGCAGTATTTT
TRBJ2-1 | few | TRBD2 | TRBV7-9 | CASSPLTSGVNEQFF | TGTGCCAGCAGCCCCCTGACTAGCGGGGTTAATGAGCAGTTCTTC
TRBJ2-7 | many | NA | TRBV10-3 | CAIRAGYEQYF | TGTGCCATCAGGGCGGGCTACGAGCAGTACTTC
TRBJ2-3 | once | TRBD2 | TRBV14 | CASSQAGACTQYF | TGTGCCAGCAGCCAGGCGGGAGCATGTACGCAGTATTTT
TRBJ1-2 | once | NA | TRBV7-2 | CASSYRARVIGGYTF | TGTGCCAGCAGCTATCGAGCCAGGGTGATAGGTGGCTACACCTTC
TRBJ2-2 | NA | NA | TRBV5-6 | CASSLNFRGELFF | TGTGCCAGCAGCTTAAACTTTCGAGGGGAGCTGTTTTTT
TRBJ2-7 | NA | NA | TRBV2 | CASSEAGTRSSYEQYF | TGTGCCAGCAGTGAGGCAGGGACCCGAAGCTCCTACGAGCAGTACTTC
TRBJ1-2 | NA | NA | TRBV5-1 | CASSLESGNYGCTF | TGCGCCAGCAGCTTGGAGAGCGGGAACTATGGCTGCACCTTC
TRBJ1-6 | NA | NA | TRBV6-2/TRBV6-3 | CASSWTDDSPLHF | TGTGCCAGCAGTTGGACGGATGATTCACCCCTCCACTTT
TRBJ2-3 | few | NA | TRBV20-1 | CSARRDTTDTQYF | TGCAGTGCTAGACGGGACACCACAGATACGCAGTATTTT
TRBJ1-4 | NA | TRBD1 | TRBV7-6 | CASSAGTEIEKLFF | TGTGCCAGCAGCGCCGGGACAGAAATAGAAAAACTGTTTTTT
TRBJ1-5 | few | NA | TRBV19 | CASSIRDGQPQHF | TGTGCCAGTAGTATCAGGGATGGCCAGCCCCAGCATTTT
TRBJ2-5 | NA | TRBD1 | TRBV3-1 | CASSPTGDIYNEQYF | TGTGCCAGCAGCCCCACAGGGGACATATACAATGAGCAGTACTTC
TRBJ1-2 | few | NA | TRBV20-1 | CSASKSGPYAGGYTF | TGCAGTGCTAGCAAGTCAGGTCCGTATGCCGGCGGCTACACCTTC
TRBJ2-5 | NA | NA | TRBV6-2/TRBV6-3 | CASSYTGTAEETRYF | TGTGCCAGCAGTTACACTGGGACCGCGGAAGAGACCCGGTACTTC
TRBJ1-2 | few | TRBD1 | TRBV28 | CASSLGTGGTRNYGYTF | TGTGCCAGCAGTCTCGGGACAGGGGGCACTCGGAACTATGGCTACACCTTC
TRBJ1-2 | few | NA | TRBV12-3/TRBV12-4 | CASKRSGNPTSYGYTF | TGTGCCAGCAAGCGGTCCGGGAACCCCACGAGCTATGGCTACACCTTC
TRBJ1-1 | few | NA | TRBV20-1 | CSADGLLNTEAFF | TGCAGTGCAGATGGGCTCTTGAACACTGAAGCTTTCTTT
TRBJ2-5 | NA | NA | TRBV28 | CASSTRRTKETQYF | TGTGCCAGCAGTACCAGACGGACGAAAGAGACCCAGTACTTC
TRBJ1-6 | once | NA | TRBV6-5 | CASSFSFRGGSYNSPLHF | TGTGCCAGCAGTTTCAGCTTCCGAGGGGGCTCCTATAATTCACCCCTCCACTTT
TRBJ2-2 | NA | TRBD2 | TRBV9 | CASSVAAGGPLRTGELFF | TGTGCCAGCAGCGTAGCAGCGGGGGGGCCTTTACGGACCGGGGAGCTGTTTTTT
TRBJ1-5 | NA | TRBD1 | TRBV20-1 | CSAAPGGNQPQHF | TGCAGTGCAGCCCCAGGGGGAAATCAGCCCCAGCATTTT
TRBJ2-3 | NA | NA | TRBV11-2 | CASSFLKKSSTDTQYF | TGTGCCAGCAGCTTCCTCAAAAAATCTAGCACAGATACGCAGTATTTT
TRBJ2-7 | NA | NA | TRBV7-2 | CASSPRSGGTYEQYF | TGTGCCAGCAGCCCTCGTTCAGGGGGGACATACGAGCAGTACTTC
TRBJ2-3 | few | NA | TRBV6-5 | CASSYSALSTDTQYF | TGTGCCAGCAGTTACAGTGCCCTTAGCACAGATACGCAGTATTTT
TRBJ2-7 | NA | TRBD1 | TRBV28 | CASSIGTGAKEQYF | TGTGCCAGCAGTATAGGGACAGGGGCGAAAGAGCAGTACTTC
TRBJ2-5 | NA | TRBD1 | TRBV20-1 | CSATATGGGQETQYF | TGCAGTGCTACGGCGACAGGGGGCGGCCAAGAGACCCAGTACTTC
TRBJ2-7 | few | NA | TRBV7-2 | CASSQRAGPYEQYF | TGTGCCAGCAGCCAGAGGGCCGGACCCTACGAGCAGTACTTC
TRBJ2-7 | few | TRBD2 | TRBV28 | CASSSIGTSGFSYEQYF | TGTGCCAGCAGTTCCATTGGGACTAGCGGGTTCTCCTACGAGCAGTACTTC
TRBJ1-2 | few | NA | TRBV6-2/TRBV6-3 | CASSYSHGGTGYGYTF | TGTGCCAGCAGTTACTCGCATGGCGGGACCGGGTATGGCTACACCTTC
TRBJ2-7 | NA | TRBD1 | TRBV7-2 | CASSPRTGIGYEQYF | TGTGCCAGCAGCCCCCGGACAGGAATTGGCTACGAGCAGTACTTC
TRBJ2-3 | NA | NA | TRBV7-2 | CARSFSGADTQYF | TGTGCCAGAAGCTTTAGCGGAGCAGATACGCAGTATTTT
TRBJ2-7 | NA | NA | TRBV7-6 | CASSFFFGHPYEQYF | NA
TRBJ1-1 | NA | TRBD1 | TRBV20-1 | CSAAGGTEAFF | TGCAGTGCTGCAGGGGGTACTGAAGCTTTCTTT
TRBJ2-4 | NA | NA | TRBV20-1 | CSARALDRDFGLAKNIQYF | TGCAGTGCTAGAGCCTTGGACCGGGATTTCGGTCTTGCCAAAAACATTCAGTACTTC
TRBJ1-3 | few | NA | TRBV4-3 | CASSRGESPSGNTIYF | TGCGCCAGCAGCCGAGGAGAATCTCCCTCTGGAAACACCATATATTTT
TRBJ2-4 | once | NA | TRBV12-3/TRBV12-4 | CASSPQIAKNIQYF | TGTGCCAGCAGTCCACAGATAGCCAAAAACATTCAGTACTTC
TRBJ2-2 | NA | TRBD2 | TRBV4-2 | CASSQGLAYTGELFF | TGTGCCAGCAGCCAGGGACTAGCGTACACCGGGGAGCTGTTTTTT
TRBJ2-1 | NA | TRBD2 | TRBV2 | CASKDSGNNEQFF | TGTGCCAGCAAGGATAGCGGGAACAATGAGCAGTTCTTC
TRBJ1-1 | NA | NA | TRBV20-1 | CSARGSLGTEAFF | TGCAGTGCTAGAGGCAGCCTGGGAACTGAAGCTTTCTTT
TRBJ2-7 | NA | TRBD2 | TRBV29-1 | CSVPAAGGFSYNEQYF | TGCAGCGTTCCCGCAGCGGGGGGCTTCTCCTACAATGAGCAGTACTTC
TRBJ1-1 | NA | NA | TRBV10-3 | CAISRSSMNTEAFF | TGTGCCATCAGCCGGTCCTCCATGAACACTGAAGCTTTCTTT
TRBJ2-7 | NA | NA | TRBV12-3/TRBV12-4 | CASSSRTYPYEQYF | TGTGCCAGCAGTTCGCGGACTTACCCCTACGAGCAGTACTTC
TRBJ2-3 | few | NA | TRBV13 | CASSSSVLTQYF | TGTGCCAGCAGCTCAAGCGTCCTAACGCAGTATTTT
TRBJ2-1 | NA | NA | TRBV7-9 | CASSVVGYVNEQFF | TGTGCCAGCAGCGTAGTAGGGTACGTCAATGAGCAGTTCTTC